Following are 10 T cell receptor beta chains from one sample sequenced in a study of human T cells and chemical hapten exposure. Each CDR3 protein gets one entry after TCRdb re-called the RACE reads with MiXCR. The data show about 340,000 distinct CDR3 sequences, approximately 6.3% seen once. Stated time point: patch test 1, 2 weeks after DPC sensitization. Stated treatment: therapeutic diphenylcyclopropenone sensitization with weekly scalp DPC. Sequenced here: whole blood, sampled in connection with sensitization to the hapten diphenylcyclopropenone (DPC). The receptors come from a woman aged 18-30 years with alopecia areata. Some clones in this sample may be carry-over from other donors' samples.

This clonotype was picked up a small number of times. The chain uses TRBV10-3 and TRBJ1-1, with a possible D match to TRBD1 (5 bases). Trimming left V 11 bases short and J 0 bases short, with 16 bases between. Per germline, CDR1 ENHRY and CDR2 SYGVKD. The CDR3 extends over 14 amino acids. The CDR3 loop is CASTGGVMNTEAFF. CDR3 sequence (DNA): TGTGCCTCAACAGGTGGGGTAATGAACACTGAAGCTTTCTTT.

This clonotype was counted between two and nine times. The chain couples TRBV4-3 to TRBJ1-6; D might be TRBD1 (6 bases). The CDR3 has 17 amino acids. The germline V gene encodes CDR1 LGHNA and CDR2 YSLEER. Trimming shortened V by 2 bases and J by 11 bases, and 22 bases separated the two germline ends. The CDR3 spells CASSQSRGPPTLAPLHF. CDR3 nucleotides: TGCGCCAGCAGCCAAAGCCGGGGGCCGCCAACGTTGGCACCCCTCCACTTT.

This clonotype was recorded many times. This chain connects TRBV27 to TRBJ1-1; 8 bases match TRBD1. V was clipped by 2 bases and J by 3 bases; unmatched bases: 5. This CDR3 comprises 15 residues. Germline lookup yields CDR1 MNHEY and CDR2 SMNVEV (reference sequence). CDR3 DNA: TGTGCCAGCAGTTTACAGGGGGCGAGGGACACTGAAGCTTTCTTT. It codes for CASSLQGARDTEAFF.

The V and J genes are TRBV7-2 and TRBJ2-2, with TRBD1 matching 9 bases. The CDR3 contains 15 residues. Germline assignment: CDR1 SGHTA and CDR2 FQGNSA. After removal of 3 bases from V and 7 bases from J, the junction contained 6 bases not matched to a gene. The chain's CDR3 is CASSFGDRVIGELFF. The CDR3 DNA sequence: TGTGCCAGCAGCTTTGGGGACAGGGTGATCGGGGAGCTGTTTTTT.

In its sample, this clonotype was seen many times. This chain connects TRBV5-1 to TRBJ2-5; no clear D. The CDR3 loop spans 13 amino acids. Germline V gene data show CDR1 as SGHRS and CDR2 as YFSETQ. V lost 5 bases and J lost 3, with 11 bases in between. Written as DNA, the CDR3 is TGCGCCAGCAGAGTGGGCTCTAAAGAGACCCAGTACTTC. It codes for CASRVGSKETQYF.

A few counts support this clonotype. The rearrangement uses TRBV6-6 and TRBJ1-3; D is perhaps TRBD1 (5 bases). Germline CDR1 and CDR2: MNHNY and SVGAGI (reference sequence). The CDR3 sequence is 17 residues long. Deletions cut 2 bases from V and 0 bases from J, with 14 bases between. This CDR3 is CASSYVEGNPSGNTIYF. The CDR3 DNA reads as TGTGCCAGCAGTTACGTAGAGGGGAACCCCTCTGGAAACACCATATATTTT.

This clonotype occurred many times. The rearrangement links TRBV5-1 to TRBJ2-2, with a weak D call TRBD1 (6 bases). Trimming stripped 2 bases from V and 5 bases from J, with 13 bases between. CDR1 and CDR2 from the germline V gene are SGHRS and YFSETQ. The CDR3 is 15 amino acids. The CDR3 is CASSFNHRETGELFF. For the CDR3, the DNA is TGCGCCAGCAGCTTCAATCACAGGGAAACCGGGGAGCTGTTTTTT.

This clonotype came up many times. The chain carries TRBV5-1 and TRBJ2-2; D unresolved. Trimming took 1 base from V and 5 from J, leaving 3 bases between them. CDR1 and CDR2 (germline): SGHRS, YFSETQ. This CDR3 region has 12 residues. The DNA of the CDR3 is TGCGCCAGCAGCTTGATGACCGGGGAGCTGTTTTTT. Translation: CASSLMTGELFF.

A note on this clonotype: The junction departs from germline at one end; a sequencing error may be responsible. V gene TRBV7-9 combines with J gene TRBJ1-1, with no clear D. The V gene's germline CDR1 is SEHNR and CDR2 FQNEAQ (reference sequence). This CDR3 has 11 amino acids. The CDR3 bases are TGTGCCAGCAGCTCCTCCAATGAAGTTTTCTTT. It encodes CASSSSNEVFF.

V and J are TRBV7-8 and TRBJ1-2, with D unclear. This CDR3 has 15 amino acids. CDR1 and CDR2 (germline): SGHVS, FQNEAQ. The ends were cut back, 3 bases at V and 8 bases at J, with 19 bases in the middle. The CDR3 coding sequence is TGTGCCAGCAGCTTCTTCGACGGTGCCGGGTACGGCTACACCTTC. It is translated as CASSFFDGAGYGYTF.